A single sample is the source of the 9 T cell receptor beta chains below, sequenced in a study of cytomegalovirus exposure and HLA in healthy donors (dated by TCRdb to 2017 to 2019). Receptors were amplified or captured by the immunoSEQ multiplex PCR assay. The source is immuneACCESS, and TCRdb retained only in-frame sequences with V and J called. Part of the clones is not carried over; for the studies checked, unresolved V genes explain less than half of this, and the remainder is unexplained. The sample profile shows roughly 140,000 clones; about 89% of them were found once. The ten largest clones take up around 3.4% of the sample. Sequenced material: PBMCs. These receptors were obtained from a woman under 30 in good health and CMV-seropositive.

This chain joins TRBV18 and TRBJ1-2; the match to TRBD1 covers 9 bases. CDR1 and CDR2 (germline): KGHSH, LQKENI. Unmatched junction bases numbered 6, after V lost 3 bases and J lost 4 bases. CDR3 length equals 15 residues. The CDR3 DNA reads TGTGCCAGCTCACCCTTGGACAGGGGAGGCTATGGCTACACCTTC. This gives the protein CASSPLDRGGYGYTF.

The chain employs TRBV28 and TRBJ2-7; 8 positions agree with TRBD1. Germline V gene lookup returns CDR1 MDHEN and CDR2 SYDVKM. CDR3 length equals 17 residues. The V segment lost 3 bases and the J segment 4 bases; nucleotides outside the gene matches: 14. The CDR3 DNA reads as TGTGCCAGCAGTTTCCGCTTGGGGGACAGGCCTAAATACGAGCAGTACTTC. Its translation is CASSFRLGDRPKYEQYF.

A word on this clone: A read error may account for a junction end that differs from germline. V usage is TRBV7-7 and J usage is TRBJ2-3; 9 bases align to TRBD2. Germline V gene sequence: CDR1 SSHAT, CDR2 FNYEAQ (reference sequence). CDR3 length: 16 amino acids. Written as DNA, the CDR3 is TGTGCTAGCAGCTTAGGGCCTAGCGGGGCGGGAGATACGCAGTATTTT. Translated: CASSLGPSGAGDTQYF.

The chain uses TRBV4-2 and TRBJ1-2; a weak D match, TRBD1 (5 bases). Between the trimmed V and J ends, which lost 0 bases and 7 bases, there was a span of 9 bases. Germline CDR1 is LGHNA and CDR2 is YNFKEQ. The CDR3 extends over 13 amino acids. The CDR3 nucleotides read TGTGCCAGCAGCCAAGAGGGGGAGGGTGGCTACACCTTC. Its protein product is CASSQEGEGGYTF.

The chain links TRBV29-1 to TRBJ2-7; no reliable D call. V lost 2 bases and J 4 bases, leaving 12 bases between the germline ends. Germline-derived CDR1 and CDR2 are SQVTM and ANQGSEA. There are 13 residues in the CDR3. In DNA form, the CDR3 reads TGCAGCGTTGAACTAGATAGTGAATACGAGCAGTACTTC. As protein: CSVELDSEYEQYF.

This rearrangement joins TRBV5-1 to TRBJ1-4, with D possibly TRBD1 on 6 matching bases. Germline lookup yields CDR1 SGHRS and CDR2 YFSETQ. Between the trimmed V and J ends, which lost 4 bases and 6 bases, there was a span of 13 bases. The CDR3 has 14 residues. The CDR3 nucleotides are TGCGCCAGCAGCCGGGAGGACAGCCATGAAAAACTGTTTTTT. It codes for CASSREDSHEKLFF.

V and J are TRBV9 and TRBJ2-1; 9 bases match TRBD2. V shed 3 bases, J shed 10 bases, and the junction held 11 bases outside the gene matches. Germline V gene data show CDR1 as SGDLS and CDR2 as YYNGEE. The CDR3 is 15 residues long. The CDR3 DNA is TGTGCCAGCAGCGGCAGCGGGCGGGAGGGCGGCGAGCAGTTCTTC. It yields the protein CASSGSGREGGEQFF. Variable domain in full (rest from reference TRBV9 and TRBJ2-1): DSGVTQTPKHLITATGQRVTLRCSPRSGDLSVYWYQQSLDQGLQFLIQYYNGEERAKGNILERFSAQQFPDLHSELNLSSLELGDSALYFCASSGSGREGGEQFFGPGTRLTVL.

DNA for the CDR3: TGTGCCAGCAGTGCTTGGAGGGAAACCGGGGAGCTGTTTTTT. Its translation is CASSAWRETGELFF. V gene TRBV2 combines with J gene TRBJ2-2; a possible D gene is TRBD2 (6 bases). This CDR3 comprises 14 residues. The V end lost 4 bases, the J end lost 5 bases, and 11 bases lay between the germline ends. Germline CDR1 SNHLY, CDR2 FYNNEI.

The rearrangement joins TRBV5-1 to TRBJ2-7, with D unresolved. The ends were cut back, 4 bases at V and 3 bases at J, with 14 bases in the middle. The CDR3 is made up of 14 amino acids. From germline, CDR1 is SGHRS and CDR2 YFSETQ. CDR3 DNA sequence: TGCGCCAGCAGCCCTCACTCACTCGTCTACGAGCAGTACTTC. Its protein product is CASSPHSLVYEQYF.